This T cell receptor beta chain was captured by sequencing in a study of cytomegalovirus exposure and HLA in healthy donors. Study background: Caucasian-associated ancestry cluster membership applied to less than 85% of around 400 genotyped donors.

With regard to this clone: Its specificity is not known.

The PCR contained 60 Vbeta and 13 Jbeta primers. Using immunoSEQ multiplex PCR, the repertoire was profiled, and TCRdb retains in-frame clones only, with some absent. This specimen shows some 72,000 clones; the ten leading clones hold about 0.83%. The ends were cut back, 5 bases at V and 1 base at J, with 13 bases in the middle. The CDR3 runs 16 residues. CDR1 and CDR2 (germline): SGHRS, YFSETQ. Broader study findings: The authors later found TCR association rates varying by HLA locus, with DRB1 most and HLA-C fewest. A later analysis reportedly found fewer N-insertions in an Asian-associated ancestry cluster than the roughly 700-donor mean.

The sequence was obtained from a boy aged 10-17 years in good health and CMV-seronegative. The material sequenced was PBMCs. This sequence joins TRBV5-1 and TRBJ2-6; D might be TRBD1 (7 bases). The CDR3 here is CASRGQGGSGANVLTF. The CDR3 region has the DNA TGCGCCAGCAGGGGGCAGGGGGGATCTGGGGCCAACGTCCTGACTTTC.